This T cell receptor (beta chain) stems from a study of T cell responses to AZD1222 COVID-19 vaccine. Second-dose schedules of about 4 or about 12 weeks were combined. The data were produced by immunoSEQ multiplex PCR, yet TCRdb's version contains in-frame clones alone and is incomplete. Of approximately 100,000 clones listed, 70% to 90% are singletons. This CDR3 comprises 13 residues. V lost 7 bases to trimming and J lost 5 bases, with 9 bases between them. Germline loops: CDR1 MDHEN, CDR2 SYDVKM. Study-wide points: The study found vaccine-associated CD4 TCRs spanning spike, dominant at 160-218 and 743-854. The donor group comprised mostly white British people and more females; the analysis possibly underestimated clonal diversity. Nearly half of spike-specific TCRs reportedly go after variant regions that carry no mutations.

With regard to this clone: Its specificity is unknown.

This chain uses TRBV28 with TRBJ2-6, with D unclear. The sequencing here drew on peripheral blood, taken 28 days after the second AZD1222 dose. This clonotype was obtained from an adult who received the AZD1222 COVID-19 vaccine. The CDR3 DNA reads as TGTGCCAGCAAGGAGTTTAGGGCCAACGTCCTGACTTTC. It encodes CASKEFRANVLTF.